Following are 27 T cell receptor beta chains from one sample sequenced in a study of CD8 T cells in Susac syndrome. The RNA, about 0.45 to 1 ug, was put through reverse transcription using random hexamers. TCRdb re-analysed the immunoSEQ multiplex PCR reads in MiXCR, keeping a single row per CDR3 protein. The sample consists of approximately 100,000 distinct CDR3 sequences, 85% to 95% of them appearing once. Sequenced input: CD8+ T cells from PBMCs. The receptors originated from a human donor in good health.

This clonotype was detected only once. The J gene is TRBJ2-6, the V gene TRBV30; D not resolved. This CDR3 has 13 residues. V lost 0 bases, J lost 1 base, and 1 base lay in between. Germline V gives CDR1 GTSNPN, CDR2 SVGIG (reference sequence). As DNA, the CDR3 is TGTGCCTGGAGTGTATCTGGGGCCAACGTCCTGACTTTC. Residues: CAWSVSGANVLTF. Combining the CDR3 with reference TRBV30 and TRBJ2-6 gives the whole variable domain SQTIHQWPATLVQPVGSPLSLECTVEGTSNPNLYWYRQAAGRGLQLLFYSVGIGQISSEVPQNLSASRPQDRQFILSSKKLLLSDSGFYLCAWSVSGANVLTFGAGSRLTVL.

V usage is TRBV20-1 and J usage is TRBJ2-1; weak D call: TRBD1 (6 bases). Germline loops: CDR1 DFQATT, CDR2 SNEGSKA (reference sequence). Trimming took 1 base from V and 2 from J, leaving 12 bases between them. This CDR3 spans 15 amino acids. The CDR3: CSARVGRGAYNEQFF. The DNA for the CDR3 is TGCAGTGCTAGAGTTGGCAGGGGTGCCTACAATGAGCAGTTCTTC.

This clonotype was detected a few times. The V gene is TRBV12-3 or TRBV12-4, the J gene TRBJ2-5; D gene ambiguous. V was clipped by 3 bases and J by 1 base, with 6 bases between them. This CDR3 has 13 amino acids. CDR3 loop: CASSLAIQETQYF. The CDR3 DNA is TGTGCCAGCAGTTTGGCGATCCAAGAGACCCAGTACTTC.

DNA of the CDR3: TGTGCCAGCAGTGAAGCTAGGGATTACGATTCACCCCTCCACTTT. It encodes CASSEARDYDSPLHF. The J gene is TRBJ1-6, the V gene TRBV2, with D hard to call. CDR3 size: 15 residues. The V gene lost 0 bases and the J gene lost 8 bases, with 11 bases spanning the gap. Germline V lookup: CDR1 SNHLY, CDR2 FYNNEI.

V usage is TRBV5-1 and J usage is TRBJ1-4, with D unresolved. Trimming removed 2 bases from V and 6 bases from J, with 8 bases in between. The CDR3 length is 13 residues. In germline, CDR1 is SGHRS, CDR2 YFSETQ. Here the CDR3 reads CASSFRKDEKLFF. CDR3 nucleotides: TGCGCCAGCAGCTTCCGGAAGGATGAAAAACTGTTTTTT. The complete variable domain, with remaining parts taken from reference TRBV5-1 and TRBJ1-4, reads KAGVTQTPRYLIKTRGQQVTLSCSPISGHRSVSWYQQTPGQGLQFLFEYFSETQRNKGNFPGRFSGRQFSNSRSEMNVSTLELGDSALYLCASSFRKDEKLFFGSGTQLSVL.

This clonotype showed up just a few times. The chain recombines TRBV7-9 with TRBJ1-1; D remains ambiguous. Germline CDR1 and CDR2: SEHNR and FQNEAQ (reference sequence). Trimming removed 5 bases at V and 5 bases at J, with 9 bases between. CDR3 length: 12 residues. CDR3 residues: CASSRSKTEAFF. CDR3 sequence (DNA): TGTGCCAGCAGCCGGTCTAAAACTGAAGCTTTCTTT.

This clonotype has a single count. The chain couples TRBV2 to TRBJ1-5; possible D gene TRBD1, 6 bases. Germline V gene sequence: CDR1 SNHLY, CDR2 FYNNEI. CDR3 length equals 16 residues. V gave up 3 bases and J gave up 1 base, with 13 bases separating them. CDR3 DNA: TGTGCCAGCAGTGAGTTTGGCAGGGGAAGCAATCAGCCCCAGCATTTT. It yields the protein CASSEFGRGSNQPQHF.

CDR3 region: CASSLKPGQGSTYEQYF. In nucleotides, the CDR3 is TGTGCCAGCAGTCTTAAACCGGGACAGGGTTCAACCTACGAGCAGTACTTC. This chain uses TRBV25-1 with TRBJ2-7, with 9 bases matching TRBD1. With 5 bases clipped from V and 2 bases from J, the junction kept 13 bases outside the gene matches. CDR3 size: 17 residues. Germline V CDR1 and CDR2: MGHDK, SYGVNS.

The gene calls are TRBV10-3 and TRBJ1-1, with a weak D call TRBD1 (6 bases). Trimming took off 6 bases at V and 2 bases at J, with 13 bases between the two ends. The CDR3 contains 14 residues. The germline gives CDR1 ENHRY, CDR2 SYGVKD. The CDR3 DNA reads as TGTGCCATCAGCGGCGGGGGGCTAAACACTGAAGCTTTCTTT. This codes for CAISGGGLNTEAFF.

V is TRBV20-1 and J is TRBJ2-2; no firm D call. The CDR3 is 14 residues long. Germline V CDR1 and CDR2: DFQATT, SNEGSKA (reference sequence). Deletions cut 3 bases from V and 2 bases from J, with 10 bases between. DNA of the CDR3: TGCAGTGCTAGGGGTGGGGTTAACACCGGGGAGCTGTTTTTT. Protein: CSARGGVNTGELFF.

This clonotype appeared a single time. This chain joins TRBV19 and TRBJ1-1, with D unresolved. This CDR3 has 13 residues. Deletions cut 5 bases from V and 1 base from J, with 8 bases between. The germline V gene encodes CDR1 LNHDA and CDR2 SQIVND (reference sequence). The CDR3 nucleotides are TGTGCCAGTAGTCCCGAGGGGAACACTGAAGCTTTCTTT. Translating it yields CASSPEGNTEAFF.

The V gene is TRBV30, the J gene TRBJ2-1, with D possibly being TRBD2 (6 bases). The CDR3 contains 17 residues. The V gene's germline CDR1 is GTSNPN and CDR2 SVGIG (reference sequence). V was cut by 0 bases and J by 0 bases, with 15 bases left in between. The CDR3 reads CAWSVYGGTSSYNEQFF. The CDR3 bases are TGTGCCTGGAGTGTATACGGGGGAACGAGCTCCTACAATGAGCAGTTCTTC.

The chain recombines TRBV6-2 or TRBV6-3 with TRBJ1-2, with D unclear. V was clipped by 2 bases and J by 4 bases, with 14 bases between them. Germline CDR1 and CDR2: MNHEY and SVGEGT. The CDR3 length is 15 residues. The CDR3 nucleotides are TGTGCCAGCAGTTACCGAGAGGGAACCCTCTATGGCTACACCTTC. This sequence encodes CASSYREGTLYGYTF.

The chain recombines TRBV7-2 with TRBJ2-7; 8 bases are a match to TRBD2. CDR1 is SGHTA and CDR2 is FQGNSA in the germline V gene. The junction had 7 bases not matched to a gene; V was cut back by 6 bases and J by 3 bases. CDR3 length equals 14 residues. The DNA of the CDR3 is TGTGCCAGCAGTAGCGGGACCCTCAACTACGAGCAGTACTTC. This encodes CASSSGTLNYEQYF.

The genes are TRBV7-2 and TRBJ2-7; D is ambiguous. CDR3 length equals 13 residues. The germline CDR1 and CDR2 sequences are SGHTA and FQGNSA. Between the trimmed V and J ends, which lost 5 bases and 4 bases, there was a span of 12 bases. The chain's CDR3 is CASSASHEYEQYF. The CDR3 nucleotides read TGTGCCAGCAGCGCAAGTCACGAGTACGAGCAGTACTTC.

V and J are TRBV6-2 or TRBV6-3 and TRBJ2-2; 8 bases are shared with TRBD1. The germline gives CDR1 MNHEY, CDR2 SVGEGT. Unmatched junction bases numbered 5, after V lost 2 bases and J lost 6 bases. The CDR3 loop spans 15 amino acids. Here the CDR3 reads CASSYGTGFPGELFF. The CDR3 nucleotides read TGTGCCAGCAGTTACGGGACAGGATTCCCCGGGGAGCTGTTTTTT.

The gene calls are TRBV20-1 and TRBJ2-1, with TRBD2 matching over 14 bases. CDR1 and CDR2 (germline): DFQATT, SNEGSKA (reference sequence). The junction had 4 bases not matched to a gene; V was cut back by 6 bases and J by 3 bases. The CDR3 extends over 15 amino acids. In DNA form, the CDR3 reads TGCAGTGCCCGACTAGCGGGAGGGATCTACAATGAGCAGTTCTTC. It translates to CSARLAGGIYNEQFF.

In nucleotides, the CDR3 is TGTGCCAGCGGGAGGGAGTCCTACAATGAGCAGTTCTTC. Translated: CASGRESYNEQFF. The gene calls are TRBV12-3 or TRBV12-4 and TRBJ2-1; 7 nucleotides align to TRBD2. The CDR3 sequence is 13 residues long. J lost 1 base, V lost 8 bases, and 2 bases had no gene match.

V usage is TRBV13 and J usage is TRBJ2-5, with TRBD1 identical over 9 bases. With 4 bases clipped from V and 7 bases from J, the junction kept 16 bases outside the gene matches. Germline loops: CDR1 PRHDT, CDR2 FYEKMQ (reference sequence). This CDR3 contains 17 residues. CDR3 loop: CASSSRGGQGATRTQYF. Written as DNA, the CDR3 is TGTGCCAGCAGCTCTCGCGGGGGACAGGGAGCGACGCGGACCCAGTACTTC.

V and J are TRBV20-1 and TRBJ1-1, with D hard to call. Germline CDR1 DFQATT, CDR2 SNEGSKA (reference sequence). This CDR3 is 11 amino acids long. Trimming took off 0 bases at V and 11 bases at J, with 10 bases between the two ends. The CDR3 DNA reads TGCAGTGCTAGAGATGCGCGGTTGGCTTTCTTT. This encodes CSARDARLAFF.

This rearrangement joins TRBV4-3 to TRBJ2-3; D ambiguous. V was shortened by 1 base and J by 1 base, with 12 bases between the two germline ends. The length of the CDR3 is 16 residues. Looked up from germline, CDR1 is LGHNA and CDR2 is YSLEER. The CDR3 sequence: CASSQGSSAGTDTQYF. The CDR3 DNA reads as TGCGCCAGCAGCCAAGGATCGAGCGCCGGCACAGATACGCAGTATTTT.

This chain uses TRBV6-2 or TRBV6-3 with TRBJ2-1; 11 bases fit TRBD2. This CDR3 has 16 amino acids. The V gene's germline CDR1 is MNHEY and CDR2 SVGEGT. With 7 bases clipped from V and 5 bases from J, the junction kept 10 bases outside the gene matches. DNA for the CDR3: TGTGCCAGCAACAAACCGGGACTAGCGGTTAACAATGAGCAGTTCTTC. It translates to CASNKPGLAVNNEQFF.

The rearrangement uses TRBV7-2 and TRBJ2-5; no reliable D call. V gave up 5 bases and J gave up 1 base, with 14 bases separating them. CDR1 and CDR2 from the germline V gene are SGHTA and FQGNSA. CDR3 length: 15 residues. The CDR3 DNA follows: TGTGCCAGCAGCCCGGATAGGGTCCGCCAAGAGACCCAGTACTTC. Protein sequence: CASSPDRVRQETQYF.

This clonotype was seen a handful of times. The chain links TRBV5-4 to TRBJ2-7; either TRBD1 or TRBD2 may supply D (6 bases each). The germline V gene has CDR1 SGHNT and CDR2 YYREEE (reference sequence). Deletions cut 2 bases from V and 0 bases from J, with 9 bases between. The CDR3 extends over 14 amino acids. Here the CDR3 DNA reads TGTGCCAGCAGCTTAAGGGGGGCCTCCTACGAGCAGTACTTC. Residues: CASSLRGASYEQYF.

The chain's CDR3 is CASSIYQGGGTEAFF. The CDR3 DNA sequence: TGTGCCAGTAGTATTTACCAGGGAGGTGGAACTGAAGCTTTCTTT. This chain links TRBV19 with TRBJ1-1, with a tentative D call TRBD1 (5 bases). The CDR3 loop spans 15 amino acids. Germline assignment: CDR1 LNHDA and CDR2 SQIVND (reference sequence). The V gene lost 3 bases and the J gene lost 5 bases, with 16 bases spanning the gap.

The chain links TRBV18 to TRBJ2-5; 7 bases align to TRBD1. This CDR3 region has 15 residues. CDR1 is KGHSH and CDR2 is LQKENI in the germline V gene. With V trimmed by 4 bases and J by 5 bases, 10 bases remained unmatched. The CDR3 bases are TGTGCCAGCTCACATCCGACAGGGAAATTGGAGACCCAGTACTTC. Translating it yields CASSHPTGKLETQYF. The full variable domain, completed using reference TRBV18 and TRBJ2-5, is NAGVMQNPRHLVRRRGQEARLRCSPMKGHSHVYWYRQLPEEGLKFMVYLQKENIIDESGMPKERFSAEFPKEGPSILRIQQVVRGDSAAYFCASSHPTGKLETQYFGPGTRLLVL.

V usage is TRBV5-1 and J usage is TRBJ1-2, with 7 bases lining up with TRBD1. The CDR3 sequence is 17 residues long. Germline V CDR1 and CDR2: SGHRS, YFSETQ. Trimming at V came to 5 bases and at J to 0 bases, leaving 13 bases not matched to a gene. CDR3 loop: CASSSAISTGTNYGYTF. The CDR3 DNA reads TGCGCCAGCAGTTCCGCTATTTCGACAGGGACTAACTATGGCTACACCTTC.